What follows are 4 T cell receptor beta chains derived from one specimen sequenced in a study of cytomegalovirus exposure and HLA in healthy donors. It was with 60 Vbeta and 13 Jbeta primers that the PCR ran. Assay: immunoSEQ multiplex PCR; the TCRdb copy retains only in-frame clones and omits some. The sample carries tens of thousands of clones, about two thirds recorded once. Specimen: PBMCs. The receptors shown here come from a woman in her sixties in good health and CMV-seropositive.

The rearrangement joins TRBV2 to TRBJ2-1, with 7 bases aligning to TRBD2. There are 12 residues in the CDR3. Unmatched junction bases numbered 5, after V lost 6 bases and J lost 9 bases. Germline loops: CDR1 SNHLY, CDR2 FYNNEI. CDR3 residues: CASSARGVEQFF. The CDR3 DNA reads TGTGCCAGCAGCGCACGGGGGGTTGAGCAGTTCTTC.

V and J are TRBV18 and TRBJ2-1; 11 positions match TRBD2. Germline-derived CDR1 and CDR2 are KGHSH and LQKENI. The CDR3 loop spans 15 amino acids. The V and J ends lost 6 bases and 4 bases, in that order; junction bases with no gene match: 5. In DNA, the CDR3 is TGTGCCAGCTCCCAGGGGACTAGCGGTTACAATGAGCAGTTCTTC. This gives the protein CASSQGTSGYNEQFF.

The sample holds one count of this clone. CDR3 bases: TGTGCCAGCTCACCCACCGGGACAGGGAGCGAGCAGTACTTC. Translation gives CASSPTGTGSEQYF. V and J are TRBV18 and TRBJ2-7; 9 nucleotides line up with TRBD1. J lost 6 bases, V lost 3 bases, and 6 bases had no gene match. The CDR3 covers 14 residues. The V gene's germline CDR1 is KGHSH and CDR2 LQKENI.

This chain's CDR3 is CSAGQVNTGELFF. The CDR3 nucleotides are TGCAGCGCTGGACAGGTGAACACCGGGGAGCTGTTTTTT. The genes are TRBV29-1 and TRBJ2-2, with 7 bases lining up with TRBD1. In germline, CDR1 is SQVTM, CDR2 ANQGSEA. This CDR3 has 13 residues. V was clipped by 7 bases and J by 1 base; unmatched bases: 3.